This T cell receptor (beta chain) emerged from a study of blood T cell repertoires in COVID-19. V was clipped by 4 bases and J by 6 bases, with 12 bases between them. This CDR3 contains 13 residues. Looked up from germline, CDR1 is PRHDT and CDR2 is FYEKMQ (reference sequence). The repertoire was sequenced with immunoSEQ multiplex PCR; TCRdb's copy has only in-frame clones and lacks some. The table includes some 250,000 clones, 80% to 90% detected once. V and J are TRBV13 and TRBJ1-2; the D is unclear. This clonotype was sampled from a woman aged 45 to 65 who had recovered from COVID-19. The sample comprised PBMCs or T cells enriched from blood (not recorded which). In DNA form, the CDR3 reads TGTGCCAGCAGCTACCTACGGGTTCATGGCTACACCTTC. Protein sequence: CASSYLRVHGYTF.